This T cell receptor (beta chain) is drawn from a study of cytomegalovirus exposure and HLA in healthy donors. The study, taken as a whole, reports: Further analysis, carried out later, found HLA-associated TCR beta chains more clonally expanded than equally common other chains.

The CDR3 has 15 residues. Germline V gene sequence: CDR1 MNHEY, CDR2 SVGAGI. After removal of 5 bases from V and 3 bases from J, the junction contained 2 bases not matched to a gene. This PCR relied on a set of 60 Vbeta primers and 13 Jbeta primers. Profiling relied on immunoSEQ multiplex PCR, and the TCRdb table lists in-frame clones only, not all of them. The repertoire includes approximately 200,000 clones, 60% to 80% of them detected once, and 1.5% to 2% sits in the top ten. A word on this clone: Its antigen is still unknown.

The sample was PBMCs. This chain joins TRBV6-5 and TRBJ2-3; 13 nucleotides match TRBD2. The sequence derives from a young woman in good health and CMV-seronegative. CDR3: CASSQLAGGTDTQYF. The CDR3 DNA reads TGTGCCAGCAGTCAACTAGCGGGAGGGACAGATACGCAGTATTTT.